Below, one T cell receptor (beta chain) is given with its context. This sample was taken from a study of blood T cell repertoires in COVID-19. The wider study: The samples span acute and convalescent COVID-19 from the United States, Italy and Spain. In each case, the material was cDNA or gDNA derived from T cells, B-cell-depleted T cells, or PBMCs.

Per the authors' pipeline: Cell counts per sample came from amplifying reference gene primers. Repertoires were generated with immunoSEQ multiplex PCR, while TCRdb's copy carries only in-frame clones and drops some. That table supplies the V and J calls and clone size; D and trimming were determined from the DNA. This table holds approximately 28,000 clones, roughly 90% found once. The CDR3 is made up of 17 amino acids. CDR1 and CDR2 (germline): SGHRS, YFSETQ. The V end lost 0 bases, the J end lost 5 bases, and 18 bases lay between the germline ends. This clonotype was sampled from a human donor in a cohort sampled during active COVID-19. The chain is built from TRBV5-1 and TRBJ1-5; D not certain. The sequenced material came from peripheral blood. The CDR3 protein is CASSLDGGLSLDQPQHF. DNA of the CDR3: TGCGCCAGCAGCTTGGATGGAGGGCTAAGTTTGGATCAGCCCCAGCATTTT.